This entry describes one T cell receptor (beta chain). Clones were read by immunoSEQ multiplex PCR, and TCRdb kept only the in-frame ones, dropping some. The sample lists some 69,000 clones, around nine tenths occurring once. This specimen comes from a study of T cell changes during pregnancy in multiple sclerosis. This CDR3 comprises 12 residues. Germline assignment: CDR1 SGHTA and CDR2 FQGNSA. V lost 4 bases and J lost 10, with 11 bases in between. V and J are TRBV7-2 and TRBJ2-1, with D maybe TRBD2 (5 bases). The clonotype was recovered from a female donor in good health, enrolled as a control in a pregnancy study. The sequences come from peripheral blood, collected in the second trimester of pregnancy. CDR3 bases: TGTGCCAGCAGCTCGATGGGGAGCGAGCAGTTCTTC. Translation: CASSSMGSEQFF. The variable domain in full, with the rest retrieved from reference TRBV7-2 and TRBJ2-1, is GAGVSQSPSNKVTEKGKDVELRCDPISGHTALYWYRQSLGQGLEFLIYFQGNSAPDKSGLPSDRFSAERTGGSVSTLTIQRTQQEDSAVYLCASSSMGSEQFFGPGTRLTVL.